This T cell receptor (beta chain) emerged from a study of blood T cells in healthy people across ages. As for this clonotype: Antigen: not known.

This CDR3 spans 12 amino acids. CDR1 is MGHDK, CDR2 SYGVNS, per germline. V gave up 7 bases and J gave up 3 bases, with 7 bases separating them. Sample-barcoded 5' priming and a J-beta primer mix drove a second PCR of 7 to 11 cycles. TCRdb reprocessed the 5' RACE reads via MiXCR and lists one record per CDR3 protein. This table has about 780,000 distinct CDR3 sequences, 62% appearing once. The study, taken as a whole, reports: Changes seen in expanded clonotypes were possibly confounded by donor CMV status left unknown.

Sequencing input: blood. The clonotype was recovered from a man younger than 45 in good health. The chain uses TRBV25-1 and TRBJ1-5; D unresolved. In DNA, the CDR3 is TGTGCCAGCAACCAGGACAATCAGCCCCAGCATTTT. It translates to CASNQDNQPQHF. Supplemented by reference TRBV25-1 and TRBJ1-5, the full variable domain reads EADIYQTPRYLVIGTGKKITLECSQTMGHDKMYWYQQDPGMELHLIHYSYGVNSTEKGDLSSESTVSRIRTEHFPLTLESARPSHTSQYLCASNQDNQPQHFGDGTRLSIL.